This T cell receptor (beta chain) originates from a study of blood T cell repertoires in COVID-19. TCRdb's table, derived via immunoSEQ multiplex PCR, lists solely in-frame clones and lacks some. This table has some 250,000 clones, about 89% appearing once. This CDR3 spans 13 amino acids. Germline-derived CDR1 and CDR2 are MNHEY and SVGAGI. Trimming at V came to 7 bases and at J to 6 bases, leaving 7 bases not matched to a gene. This clone was seen a single time. The origin of this receptor is a man aged 35 to 55 who had recovered from COVID-19. Sequencing was carried out using PBMCs or T cells enriched from blood (not recorded which). This chain connects TRBV6-5 to TRBJ2-7; 9 nucleotides match TRBD1. In nucleotides, the CDR3 is TGTGCCAGCAACGGACAGGGGTGGCGCGAGCAGTACTTC. Its protein product is CASNGQGWREQYF.